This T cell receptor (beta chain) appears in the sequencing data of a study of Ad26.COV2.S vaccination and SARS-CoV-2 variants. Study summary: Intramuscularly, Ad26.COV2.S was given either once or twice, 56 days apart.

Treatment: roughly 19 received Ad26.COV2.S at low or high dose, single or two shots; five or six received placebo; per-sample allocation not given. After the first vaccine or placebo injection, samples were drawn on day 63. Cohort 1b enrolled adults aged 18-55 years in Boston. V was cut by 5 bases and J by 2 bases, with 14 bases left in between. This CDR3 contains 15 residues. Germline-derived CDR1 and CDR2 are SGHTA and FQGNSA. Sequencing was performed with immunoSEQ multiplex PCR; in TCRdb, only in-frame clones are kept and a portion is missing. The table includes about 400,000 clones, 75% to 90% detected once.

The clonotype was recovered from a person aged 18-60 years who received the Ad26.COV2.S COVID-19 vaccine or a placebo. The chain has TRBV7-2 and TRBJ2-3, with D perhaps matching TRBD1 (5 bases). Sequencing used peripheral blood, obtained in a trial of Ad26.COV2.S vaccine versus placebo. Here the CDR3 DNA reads TGTGCCAGCAGCGATGTGCCAGGGTCCACAGATACGCAGTATTTT. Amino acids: CASSDVPGSTDTQYF.